The source of this TCR beta chain is a study of cytomegalovirus exposure and HLA in healthy donors. Study as a whole: Earlier, roughly 120 million unique TCR beta sequences were recovered from 170 million or so T cells by an analysis. The study, taken as a whole, reports: For most TCR beta V segments, an earlier analysis put the productive rate at about 87% or about 30% of the time. Reports credit the classifier with highly specific, highly sensitive diagnosis of cytomegalovirus status. The HLA-A and HLA-B alleles of most subjects were reportedly predicted accurately from TCR beta sequences.

CDR1 SGHVS and CDR2 FQNEAQ come from the germline V gene. The CDR3 extends over 15 amino acids. As regards this clone: The antigen is undetermined. A read error may account for a junction end that differs from germline.

The PCR ran on 60 Vbeta and 13 Jbeta primers. Method: immunoSEQ multiplex PCR; TCRdb's copy keeps in-frame clones and lacks some. This sample carries about 110,000 clones, with about 4% going to the ten biggest clones. The clonotype comes from a young man in good health and CMV-seronegative. The chain employs TRBV7-8 and TRBJ2-3; TRBD1 aligns across 9 bases. The sample comprised PBMCs. CDR3 coding DNA: TGTGTCAGCAGCTCCCGGGACAGGGAGACAGATACGCAGTATTTT. Protein product: CVSSSRDRETDTQYF.